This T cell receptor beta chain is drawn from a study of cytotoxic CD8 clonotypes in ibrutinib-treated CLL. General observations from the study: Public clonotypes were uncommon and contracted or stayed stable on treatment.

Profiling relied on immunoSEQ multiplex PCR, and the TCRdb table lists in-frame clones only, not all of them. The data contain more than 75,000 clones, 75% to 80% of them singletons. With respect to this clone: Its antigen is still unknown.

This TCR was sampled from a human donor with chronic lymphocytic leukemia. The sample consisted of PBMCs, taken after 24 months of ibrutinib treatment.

The CDR3, as DNA: TGTGCCAGCAGTAGGGACGTATACGAGCAGTACTTC. Its translation: CASSRDVYEQYF. This chain connects TRBV28 to TRBJ2-7; D possibly uses TRBD1 or TRBD2 (5 bases each). The CDR3 spans 12 residues. Trimming removed 5 bases from V and 4 bases from J, with 9 bases in between. Germline assignment: CDR1 MDHEN and CDR2 SYDVKM.